This T cell receptor beta chain was sequenced for a study of PD-1 blockade in classical Hodgkin lymphoma. Study background: Intravenous delivery of nivolumab at 3 mg/kg to patients occurred every 2 weeks. Study-wide results and caveats: Reports described newly diagnosed patients as having lower baseline TCR diversity than healthy donors. Before treatment, complete responders showed about the same diversity as newly diagnosed patients.

The CDR3 covers 13 residues. The V and J ends lost 9 bases and 4 bases, in that order; junction bases with no gene match: 4. Patients all relapsed after autologous stem cell transplantation, and there was variation in brentuximab vedotin exposure. Patients reached a best response of complete response, partial response or progressive disease. Generated by immunoSEQ multiplex PCR, the TCRdb table keeps only in-frame clones and is missing some. The repertoire holds roughly 41,000 clones, almost 90% seen once, with approximately 7.5% in the top ten. A word on this clone: Antigen: not known.

The TCR comes from a human donor with classical Hodgkin lymphoma. Sequenced material: peripheral blood mononuclear cells (PBMCs), taken before the second cycle of nivolumab. The chain uses TRBV23-1 and TRBJ2-5; TRBD1 aligns across 11 bases. TRBV23-1 is noted as an ORF with a role that remains uncertain. The CDR3 nucleotides are TGCGCCAGAGGACAGGGGGCAGGAGAGACCCAGTACTTC. Translated, it gives CARGQGAGETQYF.